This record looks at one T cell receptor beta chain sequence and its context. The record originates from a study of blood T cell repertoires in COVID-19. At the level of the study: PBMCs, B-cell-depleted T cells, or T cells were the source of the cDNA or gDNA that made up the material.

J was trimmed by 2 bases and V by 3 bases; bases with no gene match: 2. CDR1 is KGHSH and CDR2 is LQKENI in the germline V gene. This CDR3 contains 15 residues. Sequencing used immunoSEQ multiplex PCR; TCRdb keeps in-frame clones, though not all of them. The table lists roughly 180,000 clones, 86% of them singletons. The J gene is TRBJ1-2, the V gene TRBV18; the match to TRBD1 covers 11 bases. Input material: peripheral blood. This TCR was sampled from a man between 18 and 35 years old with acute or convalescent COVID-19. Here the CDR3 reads CASSPRTGGNYGYTF. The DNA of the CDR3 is TGTGCCAGCTCACCCCGGACAGGGGGCAACTATGGCTACACCTTC.